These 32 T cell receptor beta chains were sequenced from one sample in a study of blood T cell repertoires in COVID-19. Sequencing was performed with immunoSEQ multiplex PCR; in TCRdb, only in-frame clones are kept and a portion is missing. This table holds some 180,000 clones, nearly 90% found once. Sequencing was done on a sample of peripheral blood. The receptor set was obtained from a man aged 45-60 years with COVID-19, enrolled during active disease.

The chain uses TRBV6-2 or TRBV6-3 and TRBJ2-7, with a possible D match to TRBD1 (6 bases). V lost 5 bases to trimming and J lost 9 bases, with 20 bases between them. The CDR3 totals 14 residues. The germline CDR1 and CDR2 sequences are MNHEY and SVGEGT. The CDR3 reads CASSTGITTGAQYF. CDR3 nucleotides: TGTGCCAGCAGTACAGGGATTACAACGGGCGCGCAGTACTTC.

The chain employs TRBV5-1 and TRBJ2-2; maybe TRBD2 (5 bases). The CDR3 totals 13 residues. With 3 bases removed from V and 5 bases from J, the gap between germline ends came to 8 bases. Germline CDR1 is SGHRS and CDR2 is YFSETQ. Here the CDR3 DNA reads TGCGCCAGCAGCTCCGCGGGTACCGGGGAGCTGTTTTTT. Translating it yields CASSSAGTGELFF.

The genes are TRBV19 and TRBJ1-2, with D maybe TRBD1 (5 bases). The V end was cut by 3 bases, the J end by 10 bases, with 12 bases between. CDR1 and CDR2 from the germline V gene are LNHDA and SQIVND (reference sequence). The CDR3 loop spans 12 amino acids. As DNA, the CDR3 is TGTGCCAGTAGTATCTCAGGGCGATACTACACCTTC. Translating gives CASSISGRYYTF.

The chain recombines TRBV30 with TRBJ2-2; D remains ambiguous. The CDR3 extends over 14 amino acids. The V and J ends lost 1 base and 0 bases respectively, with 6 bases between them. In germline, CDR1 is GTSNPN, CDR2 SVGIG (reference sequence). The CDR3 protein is CAWSGIANTGELFF. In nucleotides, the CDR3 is TGTGCCTGGAGTGGTATAGCGAACACCGGGGAGCTGTTTTTT.

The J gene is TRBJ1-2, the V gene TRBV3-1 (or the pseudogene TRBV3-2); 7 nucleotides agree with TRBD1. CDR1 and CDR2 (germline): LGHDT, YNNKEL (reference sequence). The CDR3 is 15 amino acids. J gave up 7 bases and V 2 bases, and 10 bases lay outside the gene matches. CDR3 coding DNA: TGTGCCAGCAGCCAATCCTTCCGACAGGGAGGTGGCTACACCTTC. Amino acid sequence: CASSQSFRQGGGYTF.

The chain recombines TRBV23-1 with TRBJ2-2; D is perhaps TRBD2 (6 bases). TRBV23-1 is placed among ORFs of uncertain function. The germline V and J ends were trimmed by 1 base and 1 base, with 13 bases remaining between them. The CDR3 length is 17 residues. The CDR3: CASSQLTSPQNTGELFF. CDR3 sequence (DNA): TGCGCCAGCAGTCAATTAACTAGCCCTCAGAACACCGGGGAGCTGTTTTTT.

The CDR3 DNA is TGTGCCAGCAGCTTATGGGAAGGGGGCGAGCAGTACTTC. It specifies CASSLWEGGEQYF. V and J are TRBV7-3 and TRBJ2-7; the D gene is possibly TRBD1 (6 bases). CDR3 length equals 13 residues. Deletions cut 2 bases from V and 6 bases from J, with 11 bases between. The germline V gene encodes CDR1 SGHTA and CDR2 FQGTGA.

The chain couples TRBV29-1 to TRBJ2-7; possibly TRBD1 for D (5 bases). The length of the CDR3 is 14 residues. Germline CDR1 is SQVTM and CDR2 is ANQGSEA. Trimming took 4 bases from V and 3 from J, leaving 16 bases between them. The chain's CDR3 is CSVGLRESFYEQYF. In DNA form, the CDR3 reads TGCAGCGTTGGGCTCAGGGAAAGTTTCTACGAGCAGTACTTC.

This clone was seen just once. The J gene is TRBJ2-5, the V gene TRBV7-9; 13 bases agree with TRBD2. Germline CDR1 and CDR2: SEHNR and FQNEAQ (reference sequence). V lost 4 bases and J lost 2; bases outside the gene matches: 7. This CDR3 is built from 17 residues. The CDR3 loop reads CASSSLAGGMLQETQYF. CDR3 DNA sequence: TGTGCCAGCAGCTCACTAGCGGGGGGGATGCTGCAAGAGACCCAGTACTTC. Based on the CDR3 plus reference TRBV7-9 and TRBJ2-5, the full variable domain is DTGVSQNPRHKITKRGQNVTFRCDPISEHNRLYWYRQTLGQGPEFLTYFQNEAQLEKSRLLSDRFSAERPKGSFSTLEIQRTEQGDSAMYLCASSSLAGGMLQETQYFGPGTRLLVL.

The CDR3 nucleotides are TGTGCCAGCAGCTTGCCAGGACAGGGGGCATCAGGGGAGACCCAGTACTTC. Protein product: CASSLPGQGASGETQYF. V is TRBV5-8 and J is TRBJ2-5; 11 bases line up with TRBD1. With V trimmed by 1 base and J by 5 bases, 10 bases remained unmatched. Germline V lookup: CDR1 SGHTS, CDR2 YDEGEE. This CDR3 comprises 17 residues. The full variable domain, in which reference TRBV5-8 and TRBJ2-5 provide the parts outside the CDR3, is EAGVTQSPTHLIKTRGQQATLRCSPISGHTSVYWYQQALGLGLQFLLWYDEGEERNRGNFPPRFSGRQFPNYSSELNVNALELEDSALYLCASSLPGQGASGETQYFGPGTRLLVL.

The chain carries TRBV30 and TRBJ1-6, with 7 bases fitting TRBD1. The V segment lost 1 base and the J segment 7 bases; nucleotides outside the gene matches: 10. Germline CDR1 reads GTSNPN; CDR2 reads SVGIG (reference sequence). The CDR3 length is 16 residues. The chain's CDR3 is CAWSAQDRRQNSPLHF. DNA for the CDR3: TGTGCCTGGAGTGCCCAGGACAGGAGACAAAATTCACCCCTCCACTTT.

In DNA, the CDR3 is TGTGCCAGCAGTGCTAACAGGGGGCAGGGGGACTATGGCTACACCTTC. Its translation: CASSANRGQGDYGYTF. V gene TRBV6-1 combines with J gene TRBJ1-2, with 9 bases lining up with TRBD1. Germline lookup yields CDR1 MNHNS and CDR2 SASEGT. The CDR3 loop spans 16 amino acids. With 4 bases clipped from V and 3 bases from J, the junction kept 9 bases outside the gene matches.

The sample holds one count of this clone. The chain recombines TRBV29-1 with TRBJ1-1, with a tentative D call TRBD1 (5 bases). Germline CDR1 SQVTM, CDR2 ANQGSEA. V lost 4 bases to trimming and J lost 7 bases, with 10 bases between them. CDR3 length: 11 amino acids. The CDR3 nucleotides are TGCAGCGTTGGTGGGGCCGGTGAAGCTTTCTTT. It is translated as CSVGGAGEAFF.

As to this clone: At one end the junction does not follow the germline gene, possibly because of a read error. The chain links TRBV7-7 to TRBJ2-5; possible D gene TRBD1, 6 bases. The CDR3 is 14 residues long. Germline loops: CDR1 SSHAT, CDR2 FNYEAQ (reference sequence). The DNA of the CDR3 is TGTGCTAGCAGCTTAGGGACAAACCAAGAGACCCAGTACTTC. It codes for CASSLGTNQETQYF.

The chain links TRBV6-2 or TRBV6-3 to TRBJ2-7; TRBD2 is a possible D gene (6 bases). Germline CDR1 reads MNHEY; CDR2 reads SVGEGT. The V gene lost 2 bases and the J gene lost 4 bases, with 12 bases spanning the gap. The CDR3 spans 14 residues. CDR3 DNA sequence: TGTGCCAGCAGTTACGAGGCGGGGACTTACGAGCAGTACTTC. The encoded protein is CASSYEAGTYEQYF.

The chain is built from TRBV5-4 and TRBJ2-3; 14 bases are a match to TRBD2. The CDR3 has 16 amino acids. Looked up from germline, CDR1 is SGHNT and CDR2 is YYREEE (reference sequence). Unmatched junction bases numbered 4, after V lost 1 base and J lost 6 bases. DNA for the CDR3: TGTGCCAGCAGCTTGAGACTAGCGGGGGGGTTGGATACGCAGTATTTT. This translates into CASSLRLAGGLDTQYF.

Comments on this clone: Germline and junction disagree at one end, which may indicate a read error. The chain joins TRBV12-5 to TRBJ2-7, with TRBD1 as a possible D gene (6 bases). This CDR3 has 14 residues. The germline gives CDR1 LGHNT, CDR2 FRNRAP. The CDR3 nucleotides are TGTGCTAGTGGTTTGATCCCGGACAGCTCTGCCTTGTTCTTC. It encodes CASGLIPDSSALFF.

The CDR3 DNA reads as TGTGCCAGCAGCGTAGAAGGAGAAAATTCACCCCTCCACTTT. Translated: CASSVEGENSPLHF. The chain combines TRBV9 with TRBJ1-6; no clear D. There are 14 residues in the CDR3. Germline values: CDR1 SGDLS, CDR2 YYNGEE. The germline V and J ends were trimmed by 0 bases and 7 bases, with 8 bases remaining between them.

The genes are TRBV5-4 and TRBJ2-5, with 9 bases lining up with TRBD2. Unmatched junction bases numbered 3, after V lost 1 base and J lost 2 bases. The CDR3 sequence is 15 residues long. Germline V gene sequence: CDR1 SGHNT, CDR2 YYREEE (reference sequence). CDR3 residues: CASSLLAGGQETQYF. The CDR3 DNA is TGTGCCAGCAGCTTGCTTGCGGGAGGGCAAGAGACCCAGTACTTC.

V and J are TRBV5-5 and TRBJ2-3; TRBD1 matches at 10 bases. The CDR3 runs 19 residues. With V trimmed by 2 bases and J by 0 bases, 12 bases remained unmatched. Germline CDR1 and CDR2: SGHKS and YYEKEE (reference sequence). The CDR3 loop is CASSFPTGGNLYSTDTQYF. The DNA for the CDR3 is TGTGCCAGCAGCTTTCCGACAGGGGGCAATCTCTACAGCACAGATACGCAGTATTTT.

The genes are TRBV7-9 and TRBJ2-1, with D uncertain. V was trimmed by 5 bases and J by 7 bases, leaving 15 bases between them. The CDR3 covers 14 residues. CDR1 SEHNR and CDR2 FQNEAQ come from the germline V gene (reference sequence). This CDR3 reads CASSTPPSGNEQFF. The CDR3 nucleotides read TGTGCCAGCAGCACCCCCCCGTCGGGTAATGAGCAGTTCTTC.

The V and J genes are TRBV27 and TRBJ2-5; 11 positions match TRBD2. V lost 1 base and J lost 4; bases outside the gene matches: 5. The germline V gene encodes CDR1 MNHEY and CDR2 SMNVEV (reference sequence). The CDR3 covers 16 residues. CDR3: CASSLLGLAGGETQYF. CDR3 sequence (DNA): TGTGCCAGCAGTTTATTGGGCCTAGCGGGAGGAGAGACCCAGTACTTC.

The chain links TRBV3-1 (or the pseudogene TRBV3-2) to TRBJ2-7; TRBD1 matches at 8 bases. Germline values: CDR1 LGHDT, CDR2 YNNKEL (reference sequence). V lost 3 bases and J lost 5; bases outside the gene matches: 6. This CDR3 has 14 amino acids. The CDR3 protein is CASSHWTGNDEQYF. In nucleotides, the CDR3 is TGTGCCAGCAGCCATTGGACAGGGAACGACGAGCAGTACTTC.

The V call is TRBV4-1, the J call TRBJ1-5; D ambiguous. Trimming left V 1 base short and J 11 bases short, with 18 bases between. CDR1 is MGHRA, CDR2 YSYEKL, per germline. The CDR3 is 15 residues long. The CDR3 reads CASSQAHAALSAQHF. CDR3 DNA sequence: TGCGCCAGCAGCCAAGCCCACGCCGCCCTGTCGGCCCAGCATTTT.

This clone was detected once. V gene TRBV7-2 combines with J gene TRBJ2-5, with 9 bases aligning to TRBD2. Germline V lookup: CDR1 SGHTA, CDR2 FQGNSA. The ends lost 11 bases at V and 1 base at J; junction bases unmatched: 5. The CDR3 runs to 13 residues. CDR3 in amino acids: CACGGRAQETQYF. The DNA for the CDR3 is TGTGCCTGCGGCGGGAGGGCCCAAGAGACCCAGTACTTC. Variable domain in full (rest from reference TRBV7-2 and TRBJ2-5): GAGVSQSPSNKVTEKGKDVELRCDPISGHTALYWYRQSLGQGLEFLIYFQGNSAPDKSGLPSDRFSAERTGGSVSTLTIQRTQQEDSAVYLCACGGRAQETQYFGPGTRLLVL.

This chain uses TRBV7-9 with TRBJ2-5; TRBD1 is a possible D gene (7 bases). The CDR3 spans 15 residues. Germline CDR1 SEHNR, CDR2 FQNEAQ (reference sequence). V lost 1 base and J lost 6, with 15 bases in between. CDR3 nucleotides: TGTGCCAGCAGCTTAGACCACAGGGGCGGGAAGACCCAGTACTTC. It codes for CASSLDHRGGKTQYF.

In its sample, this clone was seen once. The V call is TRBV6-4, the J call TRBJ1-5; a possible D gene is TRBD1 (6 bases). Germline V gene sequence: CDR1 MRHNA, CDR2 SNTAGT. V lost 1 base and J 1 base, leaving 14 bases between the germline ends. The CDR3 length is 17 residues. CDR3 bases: TGTGCCAGCAGTGACTGCGGGGGTAGGGGGAGCAATCAGCCCCAGCATTTT. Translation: CASSDCGGRGSNQPQHF.

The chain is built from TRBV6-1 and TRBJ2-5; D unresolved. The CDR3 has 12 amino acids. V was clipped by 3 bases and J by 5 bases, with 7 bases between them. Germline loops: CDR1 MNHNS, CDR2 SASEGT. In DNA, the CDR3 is TGTGCCAGCAGTGATCGGTGGGAGACCCAGTACTTC. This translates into CASSDRWETQYF.

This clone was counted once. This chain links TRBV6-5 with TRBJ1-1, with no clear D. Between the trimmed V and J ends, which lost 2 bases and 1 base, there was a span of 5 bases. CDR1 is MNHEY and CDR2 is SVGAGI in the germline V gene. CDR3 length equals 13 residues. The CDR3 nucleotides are TGTGCCAGCAGTTACAGCACGAACACTGAAGCTTTCTTT. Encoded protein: CASSYSTNTEAFF.

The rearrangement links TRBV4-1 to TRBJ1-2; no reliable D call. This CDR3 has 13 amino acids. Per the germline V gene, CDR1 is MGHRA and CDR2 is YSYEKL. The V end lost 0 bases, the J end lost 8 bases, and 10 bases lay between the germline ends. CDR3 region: CASSQDEASGYTF. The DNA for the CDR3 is TGCGCCAGCAGCCAAGATGAAGCGTCGGGCTACACCTTC.

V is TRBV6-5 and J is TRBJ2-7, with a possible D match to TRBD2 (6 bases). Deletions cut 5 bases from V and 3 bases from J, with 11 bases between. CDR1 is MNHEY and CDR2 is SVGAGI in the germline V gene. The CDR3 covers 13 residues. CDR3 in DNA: TGTGCCAGCAGTCAACCCGGGGGCTACGAGCAGTACTTC. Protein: CASSQPGGYEQYF.

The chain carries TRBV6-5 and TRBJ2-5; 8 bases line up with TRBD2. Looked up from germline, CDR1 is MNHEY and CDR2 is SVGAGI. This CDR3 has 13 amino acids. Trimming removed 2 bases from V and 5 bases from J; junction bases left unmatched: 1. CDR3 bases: TGTGCCAGCAGTTACACGGGAGGGGAGACCCAGTACTTC. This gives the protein CASSYTGGETQYF.